This T cell receptor beta chain was profiled in a study of cytomegalovirus exposure and HLA in healthy donors (dated by TCRdb to 2016 to 2017). General notes on the study: In an earlier analysis of 587 of the donors, 250 to 350 Gb of sequence data and about 110 million unique TCR beta sequences from 150 million to 200 million T cells were reported. Around 320 gigabases of sequencing data and tens of millions of unique TCR sequences were included in an early release covering around 600 HLA-typed donors. Among the approximately 400 genotyped donors, approximately 76% belonged to the genetic ancestry cluster associated with self-reported Caucasian donors. The study aimed to test whether cataloging public T cell receptors could reveal signatures of past pathogen exposure. The T cell repertoires of under 750 subjects were profiled by immunosequencing and related to cytomegalovirus serostatus. In addition to the first cohort of 666 subjects, a separate validation cohort of approximately 110 different subjects was used. The study combined high-throughput TCR immunosequencing, statistical association of individual TCRs with disease status, and machine learning to predict cytomegalovirus infection status. A later analysis re-examined previously published TCR beta repertoires from about 670 donors and added high-resolution HLA genotyping to investigate patterns of TCR occurrence. Rather than using new phenotypic data, the later analysis identified candidate immune exposures from TCR beta sequences and from how often those sequences occurred across donors. In an earlier analysis of roughly 540 of the donors, high-throughput TCR beta sequencing was used to judge whether each TCR beta V gene segment behaved as functional or pseudogenic. Alongside the repertoire data, information on donor age, sex, ethnicity and CMV serostatus was compiled. A later genetic analysis used genome-wide SNP genotypes for about three fifths of the 666 donors, treating that subset as a discovery cohort. All discovery cohort repertoires had been generated on a single sequencing platform. Both class I and class II loci were covered by HLA typing, at four-digit resolution. The number of donors typed differed by locus, with roughly 629-640 for A, B, C, DRB1 and DQB1, 522 for DQA1, approximately 570 for DPA1, and some 440 for DPB1. Because of strong linkage in the cohort, 5 or 6 DR-DQ haplotypes were treated as single units for association and clustering. Across approximately 420 genotyped donors of the cohort, an average of approximately 220,000 unique TCR beta nucleotide sequences per donor were sequenced, and 15% to 20% of those sequences were non-productive. Study-wide conclusions, independent of this receptor: Around 16 rarely observed V segments, including chromosome 9 orphons, were excluded from the earlier analysis of about 600 of the donors because counts were too low. Correlated functional status among segregating V segments might reflect linkage disequilibrium, but an unknown experimental factor could not be ruled out. The presence/absence analyses assumed that sequencing depth was roughly uniform across donors, and that assumption may not be true. Several of the top co-occurrence clusters appeared to be linked to parvovirus B19, influenza, CMV and Epstein-Barr virus, according to a later analysis. In this cohort, only TCR beta chains were sequenced, and detectable features were limited by the absence of alpha or paired-chain data. The authors suggested that the approach could potentially be generalized to other disease states and immunological phenotypes. A further reported finding was that TCR beta sequences accurately predicted the HLA-A and HLA-B alleles for most subjects in the first cohort. Specific HLA alleles were associated with 16,951 TCR beta sequences at a false discovery rate of 0.05 in a later analysis. In vitro tests confirmed that a few of the cytomegalovirus-associated TCR beta chains recognize cytomegalovirus antigens. Strong co-occurrence of HLA alleles, especially DR and DQ, made assigning TCR associations to individual alleles difficult. For the cohort, immune exposure information was limited to CMV serostatus. In both the original and validation cohorts, the classifier was reported to diagnose cytomegalovirus status with high specificity and sensitivity. HLA typing was unavailable for some donors at each locus, so association tests used only the typed subset. In the study, some 160 TCR beta chains were listed as associated with cytomegalovirus. Some IMGT-functional V segments, including TRBV6-2 and TRBV6-3, could not be told apart with the 87-base-pair reads, so those segments were excluded. In an earlier analysis of some 500 of the donors, most TCR beta V segments appeared in productive rearrangements about 90% or about 30% of the time, broadly matching IMGT annotations. According to a later analysis, most CMV-associated TCR beta chains appeared to be HLA-restricted, and the HLA associations seemed to be driven largely by CMV exposure. In a later genetic analysis, a missense DCLRE1C variant was associated with V-gene and J-gene trimming of TCR beta chains, and the association was replicated in an independent cohort. In a later analysis, the rate of TCR association differed among HLA loci, with DRB1 alleles having the most associated TCRs and HLA-C alleles having the fewest. Most TCR sequences were seen in very few donors, while some public TCRs were found in many individuals. Compared with the 666-donor mean, donors in an Asian-associated ancestry cluster had fewer N-insertions in productive TCRs, according to a later genetic analysis. In a later analysis, HLA-associated TCR beta chains showed more clonal expansion and lower generation probabilities than non-associated chains that were equally common. The sequencing pipeline was judged likely to have produced a cluster of highly shared sequence variants as a technical artifact.

The cohort consisted of 600 or so healthy bone marrow donors. At the time of sampling, all cohort members were nominally healthy, though unrecorded immune exposures were likely present. The donor was CMV seropositive and was included in the group of 250 to 300 seropositive cohort members. Each donor provided a peripheral blood sample, and peripheral blood mononuclear cells were used for TCR beta sequencing. The Qiagen DNeasy Blood Extraction Kit was used to extract genomic DNA from the blood cell samples. Of note for this clone: What antigen it recognizes has not been identified. Per-base qualities were not stored, and no clone one base away is much larger.

The method was the immunoSEQ multiplex PCR assay. For the multiplex PCR, a mixture combining 60 forward primers for TCR Vbeta segments and 13 reverse primers for TCR Jbeta segments was used. The CDR3 region of rearranged TCR beta genes was amplified from genomic DNA by a multiplex PCR assay. Amplified TCR beta libraries were sequenced as 87-base-pair reads on the Illumina HiSeq System. Turning to the authors' computational methods: A later analysis tallied some 79 million unique TCR beta chains across the 666 repertoires, and some 10 million of those chains were shared by two or more donors. Raw reads were error-corrected and collapsed into unique sequences with a nearest-neighbor algorithm that merged closely related sequences to remove PCR and sequencing errors. CDR3 sequences were aligned to IMGT reference sequences to assign V, D and J gene segments. Each retained sequence needed at least a six-nucleotide match to both a V gene segment and a J gene segment. A rearrangement was called productive if the CDR3 had no stop codons and remained in frame with V and J, and every other rearrangement was called non-productive. Following IMGT convention, CDR3 was defined as the stretch from the second conserved V-encoded cysteine to the conserved J-encoded phenylalanine. The earlier analysis of some 550 of the donors excluded any sequence lacking an unambiguous match to a single V gene segment. In an earlier analysis of some 590 of the donors, a V segment was called functional when productive rearrangements were above 56.7%, and segregating when the standard deviation between donors exceeded 5%. A statistical classification framework was built for diagnosing cytomegalovirus status from the catalog of TCR beta chain sequences. A later analysis assigned V and J genes by comparing TCR nucleotide sequences with IMGT/GENE-DB human TR gene sequences. The TCRdist pipeline was used in a later analysis to assign CDR3 sequences and most-parsimonious VDJ recombination scenarios. In a later analysis, each TCR beta chain was defined by its CDR3 amino acid sequence together with its V-gene family, and reads lacking a unique V-gene family were excluded. As a way to deal with suspected cross-contamination and a sequencing artifact, a later analysis dropped hundreds of nucleotide sequences that were highly shared and had low generation probability. A later analysis calculated a clonal expansion index for each public chain from normalized within-repertoire ranks of inferred template counts. In a later analysis, generation probabilities were computed using a VDJ recombination model fitted to out-of-frame rearrangements, and the results were checked against IGoR. Hypergeometric tests were used in a later analysis to score TCR-TCR, TCR-HLA and TCR-CMV co-occurrence, with a repertoire-size bias correction applied to the TCR pairs. A later analysis estimated false discovery rates by permuting HLA or CMV assignments 20 times. In a later analysis, co-occurring TCRs were grouped using DBSCAN, with TCRdist sequence similarity added in when clustering inside HLA-allele-positive subsets. Repertoires with fewer than 30,000 or more than 120,000 public chains were left out of co-occurrence clustering, as were a few repertoires with anomalous nucleotide sharing. As stored in TCRdb, this immuneACCESS dataset retains in-frame rearrangements with V and J assigned. A fraction of the clones does not appear; measured against another copy, unresolved V genes explain less than half of the discrepancy, and the remainder lacks a known reason. That table gives V, J and clone size, and the DNA gave D and trimming. Here the sample has nearly 110,000 clones; roughly 80% occur a single time. The top ten clonotypes cover 2% to 3% of the sample.

As encoded in the germline V gene, CDR1 is ENHRY while CDR2 is SYGVKD. The CDR3 spans 15 residues, from the cysteine through the phenylalanine. The only DNA kept is the CDR3, 45 bases in frame from the first base. V was cut back by 3 bases and J by 6 bases, leaving a gap of 17 bases between them. This chain joins TRBV10-3 to TRBJ1-2; the D segment could be TRBD1, given 6 matching bases. The receptor was derived from a man aged 30 to 39 in good health and CMV-seropositive. The sequenced sample was PBMCs. The nucleotide sequence reads TGTGCCATCAGTGACCCCACACAGGGAGAACATGGCTACACCTTC. Its translation is CAISDPTQGEHGYTF.